This TCR beta chain emerged from a study of T cells in Graves' hyperthyroidism and ophthalmopathy. A patient was excluded if there was uncontrolled infection, other autoimmune disease, pregnancy or lactation. The authors obtained PBMCs from 10 ml of fresh peripheral blood. The study's findings and limits: Through a model of 13 V-J features, ophthalmopathy was separated from stable hyperthyroidism. Most clonotypes expanded in thyroid above 0.001 were likewise present in blood.

This clonotype was detected ten times or more. Antigen: not known. CDR1 and CDR2 from the germline V gene are MDHEN and SYDVKM. V shed 6 bases and J shed 1 base, with 17 bases lying between them. This CDR3 comprises 16 residues. From RNA transcripts, TCR beta CDR3 regions were amplified. HTBI primers were used for first-round RT-PCR of the TCR CDR3. MiXCR, applied by TCRdb to the multiplex PCR reads, yields one record per CDR3 protein. The sample yields around 690,000 distinct CDR3 sequences, 15% to 20% seen once. Sample: blood. The source is a man in his forties or fifties with Graves' hyperthyroidism. V gene TRBV28 combines with J gene TRBJ2-3; possible D gene TRBD2, 7 bases. The CDR3 DNA follows: TGTGCCAGCAGACCTACCCGGGGGGCTCGCACAGATACGCAGTATTTT. This gives the protein CASRPTRGARTDTQYF.